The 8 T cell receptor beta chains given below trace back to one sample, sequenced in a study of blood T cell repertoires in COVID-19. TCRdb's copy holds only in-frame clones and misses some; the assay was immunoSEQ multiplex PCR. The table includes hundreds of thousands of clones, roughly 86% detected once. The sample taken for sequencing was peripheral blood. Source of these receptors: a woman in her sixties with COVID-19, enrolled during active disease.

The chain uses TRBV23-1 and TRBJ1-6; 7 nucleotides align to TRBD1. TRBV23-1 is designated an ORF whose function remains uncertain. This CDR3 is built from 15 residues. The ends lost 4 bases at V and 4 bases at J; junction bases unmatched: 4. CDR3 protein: CASSLRDSYNSPLHF. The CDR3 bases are TGCGCCAGCAGTCTCCGGGACAGTTATAATTCACCCCTCCACTTT.

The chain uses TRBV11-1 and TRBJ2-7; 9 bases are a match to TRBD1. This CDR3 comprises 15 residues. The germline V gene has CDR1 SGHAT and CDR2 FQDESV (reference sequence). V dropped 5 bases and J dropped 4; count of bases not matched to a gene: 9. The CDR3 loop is CASSLGQGTQYEQYF. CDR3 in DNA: TGTGCCAGCAGCCTAGGACAGGGGACGCAATACGAGCAGTACTTC.

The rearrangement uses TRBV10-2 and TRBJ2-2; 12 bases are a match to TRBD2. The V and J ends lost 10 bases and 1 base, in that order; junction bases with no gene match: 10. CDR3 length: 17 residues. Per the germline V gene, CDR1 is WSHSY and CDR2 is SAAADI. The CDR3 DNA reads TGCGCCACCCGACTAGCGGGGGCTTCAGTGAACACCGGGGAGCTGTTTTTT. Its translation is CATRLAGASVNTGELFF.

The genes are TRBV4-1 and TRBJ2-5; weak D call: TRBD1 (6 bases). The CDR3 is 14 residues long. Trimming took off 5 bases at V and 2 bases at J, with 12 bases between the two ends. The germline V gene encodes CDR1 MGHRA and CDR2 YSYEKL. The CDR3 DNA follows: TGCGCCAGCAGCTTACGACAGGTGCAAGAGACCCAGTACTTC. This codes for CASSLRQVQETQYF.

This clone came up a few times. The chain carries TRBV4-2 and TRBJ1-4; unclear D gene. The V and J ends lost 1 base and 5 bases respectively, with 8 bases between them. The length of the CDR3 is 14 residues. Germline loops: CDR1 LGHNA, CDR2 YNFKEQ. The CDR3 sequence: CASSQVAENEKLFF. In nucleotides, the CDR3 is TGTGCCAGCAGCCAAGTGGCAGAAAATGAAAAACTGTTTTTT.

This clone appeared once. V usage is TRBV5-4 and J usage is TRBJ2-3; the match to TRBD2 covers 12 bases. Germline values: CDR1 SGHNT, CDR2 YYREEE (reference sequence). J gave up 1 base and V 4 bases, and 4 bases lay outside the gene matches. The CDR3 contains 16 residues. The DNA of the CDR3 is TGTGCCAGCAGCAATCTAGCGGGGGGGCGCACAGATACGCAGTATTTT. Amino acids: CASSNLAGGRTDTQYF.

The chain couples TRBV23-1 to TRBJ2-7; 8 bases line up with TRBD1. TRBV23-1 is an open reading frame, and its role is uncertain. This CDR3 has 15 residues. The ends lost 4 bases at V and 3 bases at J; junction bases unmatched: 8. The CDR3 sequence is CASSPQPDRGYEQYF. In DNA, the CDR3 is TGCGCCAGCAGTCCTCAGCCCGACAGGGGCTACGAGCAGTACTTC.

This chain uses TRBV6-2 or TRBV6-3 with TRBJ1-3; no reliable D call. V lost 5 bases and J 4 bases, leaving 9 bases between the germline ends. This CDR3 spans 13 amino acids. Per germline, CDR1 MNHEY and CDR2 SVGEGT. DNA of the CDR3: TGTGCCAGCAGTGCAACAGACGGAAACACCATATATTTT. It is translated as CASSATDGNTIYF.